The next 13 T cell receptor beta chains were all read from a single sample in a study of T-cell memory formation after mild COVID-19. TCRdb fed the 5' RACE reads into MiXCR, producing one record per CDR3 protein. The sample holds about 210,000 distinct CDR3 sequences; under 12% are singletons and the top ten take around 2.9%. Sequencing was carried out using PBMCs or a T cell subset sorted from them (not recorded which). The receptors stem from a man younger than 35 who had mild COVID-19 (a few samples of this study predate the infection). Cell type and time point are not known.

This clonotype was recorded at least ten times. The chain is built from TRBV7-7 and TRBJ2-3; D gene uncertain. This CDR3 comprises 14 residues. The germline gives CDR1 SSHAT, CDR2 FNYEAQ (reference sequence). V was shortened by 7 bases and J by 1 base, with 12 bases between the two germline ends. Here the CDR3 DNA reads TGTGCCAGCAAATGGCTTTCGGGCACAGATACGCAGTATTTT. Translated, it gives CASKWLSGTDTQYF.

This clonotype appeared many times. V is TRBV7-8 and J is TRBJ2-3; D may be TRBD2 (5 bases). Germline V gene lookup returns CDR1 SGHVS and CDR2 FQNEAQ. The ends were cut back, 7 bases at V and 1 base at J, with 18 bases in the middle. This CDR3 contains 16 residues. The CDR3: CASTQTAGVGTDTQYF. The CDR3 nucleotides read TGTGCCAGCACCCAAACGGCCGGGGTGGGCACAGATACGCAGTATTTT. Combining the CDR3 with reference TRBV7-8 and TRBJ2-3 gives the whole variable domain GAGVSQSPRYKVAKRGQDVALRCDPISGHVSLFWYQQALGQGPEFLTYFQNEAQLDKSGLPSDRFFAERPEGSVSTLKIQRTQQEDSAVYLCASTQTAGVGTDTQYFGPGTRLTVL.

This clonotype was counted only a few times. The chain joins TRBV7-9 to TRBJ2-7; D not resolved. Germline CDR1 reads SEHNR; CDR2 reads FQNEAQ (reference sequence). The CDR3 loop spans 11 amino acids. V was cut by 5 bases and J by 2 bases, with 4 bases left in between. The CDR3 is CASSDAYEQYF. CDR3 DNA: TGTGCCAGCAGCGACGCCTACGAGCAGTACTTC.

This chain connects TRBV5-1 to TRBJ2-3, with a weak D call TRBD1 (6 bases). This CDR3 has 18 amino acids. Trimming removed 0 bases from V and 0 bases from J, with 17 bases in between. The germline V gene has CDR1 SGHRS and CDR2 YFSETQ. The CDR3 DNA is TGCGCCAGCAGCTTGGGTATTGGGGGCGAATTGAGCACAGATACGCAGTATTTT. Translated, it gives CASSLGIGGELSTDTQYF.

This clonotype was observed a handful of times. V is TRBV5-1 and J is TRBJ1-6; possible D gene TRBD1, 5 bases. V was pared by 0 bases and J by 9 bases, with 13 bases between. Germline V gene data show CDR1 as SGHRS and CDR2 as YFSETQ. The CDR3 loop spans 15 amino acids. CDR3 sequence: CASSLDGALGSPLHF. The CDR3 coding sequence is TGCGCCAGCAGCTTGGACGGGGCCCTGGGTTCACCCCTCCACTTT.

V gene TRBV11-2 combines with J gene TRBJ2-7; D unclear. In germline, CDR1 is SGHAT, CDR2 FQNNGV. There are 15 residues in the CDR3. V lost 0 bases, J lost 3 bases, and 12 bases lay in between. The CDR3 DNA reads TGTGCCAGCAGCTTAGAATCAGGAACAAACTACGAGCAGTACTTC. Protein product: CASSLESGTNYEQYF.

This clonotype came up a few times. The V call is TRBV6-1, the J call TRBJ1-6, with 9 bases matching TRBD1. The CDR3 sequence is 17 residues long. Germline trimming cut 10 bases from V and 8 bases from J; bases unmatched to any gene: 18. Germline V gene data show CDR1 as MNHNS and CDR2 as SASEGT. The CDR3 sequence: CATALTLPGTGYSPLHF. The CDR3 DNA reads TGTGCCACTGCGTTAACCCTACCAGGGACAGGGTATTCACCCCTCCACTTT.

The genes are TRBV7-2 and TRBJ2-3; D is undetermined. Trimming shortened V by 0 bases and J by 4 bases, and 11 bases separated the two germline ends. CDR3 length: 15 amino acids. CDR1 and CDR2 from the germline V gene are SGHTA and FQGNSA. The CDR3 sequence: CASSLARNGADTQYF. CDR3 DNA sequence: TGTGCCAGCAGCTTAGCCCGTAATGGGGCAGATACGCAGTATTTT.

The chain carries TRBV5-1 and TRBJ2-7, with D possibly being TRBD1 or TRBD2 (6 bases each). The germline gives CDR1 SGHRS, CDR2 YFSETQ. V lost 4 bases, J lost 0 bases, and 11 bases lay in between. The CDR3 runs to 14 residues. CDR3 DNA: TGCGCCAGCAGCCACGGGGGCTCCTCCTACGAGCAGTACGTC. Protein: CASSHGGSSYEQYV.

This sequence joins TRBV13 and TRBJ1-6; D remains unclear. Germline V gene sequence: CDR1 PRHDT, CDR2 FYEKMQ (reference sequence). Trimming left V 0 bases short and J 7 bases short, with 16 bases between. The CDR3 has 17 residues. CDR3 nucleotides: TGTGCCAGCAGCTTAGGCGGATATACAAGCTTCAATTCACCCCTCCACTTT. It codes for CASSLGGYTSFNSPLHF.

Only a few counts were recorded for this clonotype. The chain combines TRBV21-1 with TRBJ2-3. TRBV21-1 is marked as a pseudogene. This CDR3 is 18 amino acids long. This CDR3 reads CASSNRNADSGSTDTQYF. The CDR3 DNA reads TGTGCCAGCAGCAATCGAAACGCCGACTCAGGTAGCACAGATACGCAGTATTTT.

This clonotype has a handful of counts. V gene TRBV28 combines with J gene TRBJ2-1; D unresolved. From germline, CDR1 is MDHEN and CDR2 SYDVKM. Trimming pared 5 bases from V and 8 bases from J, leaving 13 bases between. The CDR3 extends over 13 amino acids. The CDR3 nucleotides read TGTGCCAGCAGTCGTGACGGAATCCATGAGCAGTTCTTC. It specifies CASSRDGIHEQFF.

This clonotype turned up a few times. J is TRBJ2-1 and V is TRBV28; possibly TRBD1 for D (6 bases). The CDR3 extends over 12 amino acids. The V gene lost 8 bases and the J gene lost 8 bases, with 13 bases spanning the gap. Germline V gene sequence: CDR1 MDHEN, CDR2 SYDVKM. The CDR3 protein is CASLEQGYEQFF. In DNA form, the CDR3 reads TGTGCCAGCCTCGAACAGGGCTATGAGCAGTTCTTC.